This TCR beta chain emerged from a study of T cell responses to AZD1222 COVID-19 vaccine. Study results and limitations: Repertoires were collected only later (after the peak T cell response had occurred). Among spike-specific TCRs, nearly half reportedly target unmutated variant regions.

Here immunoSEQ multiplex PCR was the method, and the copy in TCRdb shows in-frame clones only, minus some. Of some 95,000 clones in the sample, roughly 89% were seen once. Trimming took off 7 bases at V and 5 bases at J, with 14 bases between the two ends. There are 13 residues in the CDR3. Germline assignment: CDR1 SEHNR and CDR2 FQNEAQ (reference sequence). Of note for this clone: Its antigen is currently unknown.

The sequences come from peripheral blood, collected on day 0 of AZD1222 vaccination. This sequence joins TRBV7-9 and TRBJ1-1; D remains unclear. The receptor's source is an adult in good health. DNA for the CDR3: TGTGCCAGCATCAGATACCTGGGGACTGAAGCTTTCTTT. Its protein is CASIRYLGTEAFF.